A single sample gave rise to the 26 T cell receptor beta chains below, sequenced in a study of control samples from healthy donors and cancer patients. Sequencing was performed with immunoSEQ multiplex PCR; in TCRdb, only in-frame clones are kept and a portion is missing. The sample lists about 80,000 clones, roughly 89% seen once, with around 5.8% in the top ten. Sequencing used blood. The receptors originated from a man aged 50 or older in good health.

This chain links TRBV5-6 with TRBJ1-4; D uncertain. The CDR3 consists of 15 residues. The germline V gene has CDR1 SGHDT and CDR2 YYEEEE. The V and J ends lost 2 bases and 0 bases respectively, with 8 bases between them. In DNA, the CDR3 is TGTGCCAGCAGCTTCTACAGCACAACTAATGAAAAACTGTTTTTT. It translates to CASSFYSTTNEKLFF.

The rearrangement links TRBV24-1 to TRBJ2-1, with 8 bases that match TRBD2. Trimming removed 5 bases from V and 3 bases from J; junction bases left unmatched: 5. Per germline, CDR1 KGHDR and CDR2 SFDVKD. CDR3 length: 15 residues. CDR3 protein: CATSGREGNYNEQFF. DNA of the CDR3: TGTGCCACCAGTGGCCGGGAGGGGAACTACAATGAGCAGTTCTTC.

The chain is built from TRBV5-1 and TRBJ1-1, with D possibly being TRBD1 (6 bases). This CDR3 is built from 14 residues. Trimming took 4 bases from V and 5 from J, leaving 15 bases between them. From germline, CDR1 is SGHRS and CDR2 YFSETQ. CDR3 coding DNA: TGCGCCAGCAGCCTCCTTGGGGGGCGGACTGAAGCTTTCTTT. Protein product: CASSLLGGRTEAFF.

The chain couples TRBV13 to TRBJ1-1; weak D call: TRBD1 (6 bases). Germline CDR1 is PRHDT and CDR2 is FYEKMQ (reference sequence). Trimming shortened V by 5 bases and J by 1 base, and 23 bases separated the two germline ends. The CDR3 has 18 residues. The CDR3 sequence is CASSRTTPLQGKNTEAFF. The CDR3, as DNA: TGTGCCAGCAGCAGAACGACCCCGTTACAGGGTAAGAACACTGAAGCTTTCTTT.

The chain is built from TRBV11-2 and TRBJ2-4; no clear D. Germline V gives CDR1 SGHAT, CDR2 FQNNGV. Trimming removed 5 bases from V and 5 bases from J, with 4 bases in between. The length of the CDR3 is 11 residues. In DNA, the CDR3 is TGTGCCAGCAGCCTCCAAAACATTCAGTACTTC. Protein: CASSLQNIQYF.

The chain has TRBV11-2 and TRBJ1-2; 7 bases align to TRBD1. CDR3 length: 13 amino acids. The trim removed 1 base at V and 7 bases at J, leaving 3 bases unmatched. Germline loops: CDR1 SGHAT, CDR2 FQNNGV. DNA of the CDR3: TGTGCCAGCAGCTTAGGAGGGGGCTTTGGCTACACCTTC. Translation: CASSLGGGFGYTF.

V and J are TRBV2 and TRBJ2-5, with D maybe TRBD2 (7 bases). This CDR3 has 12 residues. Trimming left V 8 bases short and J 5 bases short, with 12 bases between. Germline assignment: CDR1 SNHLY and CDR2 FYNNEI. CDR3 region: CASGGALETQYF. For the CDR3, the DNA is TGTGCCAGCGGGGGGGCCCTGGAGACCCAGTACTTC.

The V call is TRBV2, the J call TRBJ1-1, with 7 bases aligning to TRBD1. The junction had 2 bases not matched to a gene; V was cut back by 5 bases and J by 2 bases. CDR3 length equals 13 residues. Germline V CDR1 and CDR2: SNHLY, FYNNEI. CDR3 sequence: CASSTGENTEAFF. CDR3 bases: TGTGCCAGCAGTACAGGGGAAAACACTGAAGCTTTCTTT.

The chain combines TRBV6-5 with TRBJ2-7; possibly TRBD1 or TRBD2 for D (5 bases each). This CDR3 has 14 amino acids. Per germline, CDR1 MNHEY and CDR2 SVGAGI. Trimming left V 2 bases short and J 0 bases short, with 8 bases between. In DNA form, the CDR3 reads TGTGCCAGCAGTTACCGGGGACCCTCCTACGAGCAGTACTTC. It encodes CASSYRGPSYEQYF.

V gene TRBV5-5 combines with J gene TRBJ2-3; TRBD1 aligns across 10 bases. The CDR3 runs 15 residues. V dropped 4 bases and J dropped 3; count of bases not matched to a gene: 5. In germline, CDR1 is SGHKS, CDR2 YYEKEE (reference sequence). The CDR3: CASSLGTGVTDTQYF. For the CDR3, the DNA is TGTGCCAGCAGCCTTGGGACAGGGGTAACAGATACGCAGTATTTT.

The rearrangement uses TRBV5-1 and TRBJ1-2; D is possibly TRBD1 (6 bases). CDR1 and CDR2 from the germline V gene are SGHRS and YFSETQ. Trimming removed 4 bases at V and 2 bases at J, with 12 bases between. The CDR3 is made up of 14 amino acids. The CDR3 loop reads CASSQGQLNYGYTF. The CDR3, as DNA: TGCGCCAGCAGCCAAGGACAGCTAAACTATGGCTACACCTTC.

This clone was seen a few times. The chain employs TRBV6-5 and TRBJ2-5; 10 positions match TRBD2. The CDR3 totals 15 residues. From germline, CDR1 is MNHEY and CDR2 SVGAGI. With V trimmed by 8 bases and J by 1 base, 7 bases remained unmatched. As DNA, the CDR3 is TGTGCCAGCTTCAGAGCTAGCGGGGGCCAAGAGACCCAGTACTTC. Translated, it gives CASFRASGGQETQYF.

The CDR3 DNA is TGTGCCAGCAGTTCGGGGGGGCCAACAGATACGCAGTATTTT. This sequence encodes CASSSGGPTDTQYF. V is TRBV6-5 and J is TRBJ2-3; 8 bases align to TRBD2. CDR3 size: 14 residues. The ends lost 4 bases at V and 3 bases at J; junction bases unmatched: 3. Per the germline V gene, CDR1 is MNHEY and CDR2 is SVGAGI.

V usage is TRBV7-9 and J usage is TRBJ1-1, with D uncertain. The CDR3 has 13 residues. CDR1 and CDR2 (germline): SEHNR, FQNEAQ (reference sequence). V gave up 6 bases and J gave up 8 bases, with 16 bases separating them. The CDR3 nucleotides are TGTGCCAGCAGTTCCTTGGCGACTAAAGAAGCTTTCTTT. Translated, it gives CASSSLATKEAFF.

The chain couples TRBV7-2 to TRBJ1-2; unclear D gene. Trimming pared 5 bases from V and 3 bases from J, leaving 13 bases between. The germline CDR1 and CDR2 sequences are SGHTA and FQGNSA. The CDR3 totals 14 residues. CDR3 region: CASSPPGSDYGYTF. Written as DNA, the CDR3 is TGTGCCAGCAGCCCCCCCGGAAGTGACTATGGCTACACCTTC.

The chain is built from TRBV6-5 and TRBJ1-5, with D tentatively TRBD1 (5 bases). Trimming cost V 0 bases and J 7 bases, with 13 bases left between them. Per germline, CDR1 MNHEY and CDR2 SVGAGI. The length of the CDR3 is 15 residues. CDR3 in DNA: TGTGCCAGCAGTTACTCTAGGCAATGGGGGCAGCCCCAGCATTTT. It translates to CASSYSRQWGQPQHF.

In its sample, this clone was seen a few times. V gene TRBV7-9 combines with J gene TRBJ2-7, with D maybe TRBD1 (5 bases). V shed 4 bases and J shed 2 bases, with 9 bases lying between them. The CDR3 has 13 residues. Germline assignment: CDR1 SEHNR and CDR2 FQNEAQ (reference sequence). CDR3 sequence (DNA): TGTGCCAGCAGCTCCAGGGTACCCTACGAGCAGTACTTC. Translation: CASSSRVPYEQYF.

This clone has only one observation. Here the CDR3 DNA reads TGTGCCATCACTGCGGGACAGGGTAGATATGGCTACACCTTC. Protein product: CAITAGQGRYGYTF. The V call is TRBV10-3, the J call TRBJ1-2; 9 bases line up with TRBD1. The CDR3 covers 14 residues. V gave up 7 bases and J gave up 5 bases; unmatched junction bases: 8. The germline CDR1 and CDR2 sequences are ENHRY and SYGVKD.

This chain links TRBV14 with TRBJ2-5; maybe TRBD2 (5 bases). The CDR3 spans 14 residues. V was trimmed by 0 bases and J by 4 bases, leaving 9 bases between them. Germline CDR1 reads SGHDN; CDR2 reads FVKESK. The chain's CDR3 is CASSQDPGGETQYF. The CDR3 nucleotides are TGTGCCAGCAGCCAAGATCCAGGAGGAGAGACCCAGTACTTC.

The chain is built from TRBV27 and TRBJ1-5; possibly TRBD1 for D (6 bases). Germline lookup yields CDR1 MNHEY and CDR2 SMNVEV (reference sequence). The CDR3 length is 19 residues. V lost 8 bases to trimming and J lost 8 bases, with 34 bases between them. The CDR3 nucleotides read TGTGCCAGCCGAAAAGGAGGGGGGCCGGGGACCCGAGGAGGGGAGCCCCAGCATTTT. It yields the protein CASRKGGGPGTRGGEPQHF.

This sequence joins TRBV7-9 and TRBJ2-5; TRBD2 aligns across 8 bases. From germline, CDR1 is SEHNR and CDR2 FQNEAQ (reference sequence). V was pared by 5 bases and J by 4 bases, with 6 bases of the junction left unmatched. This CDR3 is built from 14 residues. CDR3 sequence (DNA): TGTGCCAGCAGCCCTCGGGGGGGTCGAGAGACCCAGTACTTC. This translates into CASSPRGGRETQYF.

This clone has just a few counts. The same CDR3 arises from other DNA sequences in this sample as well. V usage is TRBV6-5 and J usage is TRBJ1-2, with no clear D. The CDR3 is 13 residues long. V was trimmed by 0 bases and J by 1 base, leaving 3 bases between them. The germline gives CDR1 MNHEY, CDR2 SVGAGI. The CDR3 region is CASSYSGNYGYTF. CDR3 coding DNA: TGTGCCAGCAGTTACTCGGGTAACTATGGCTACACCTTC.

This sequence joins TRBV7-3 and TRBJ1-1; possibly TRBD1 for D (6 bases). Between the trimmed V and J ends, which lost 1 base and 3 bases, there was a span of 6 bases. Germline values: CDR1 SGHTA, CDR2 FQGTGA. The CDR3 loop spans 13 amino acids. DNA of the CDR3: TGTGCCAGCAGCTTAAGGACAGACACTGAAGCTTTCTTT. Its translation: CASSLRTDTEAFF.

This sequence joins TRBV27 and TRBJ1-1; 10 bases are shared with TRBD1. The CDR3 totals 17 residues. In germline, CDR1 is MNHEY, CDR2 SMNVEV (reference sequence). After removal of 2 bases from V and 0 bases from J, the junction contained 6 bases not matched to a gene. The CDR3 sequence is CASSLLGTGALNTEAFF. The DNA for the CDR3 is TGTGCCAGCAGTTTACTAGGGACAGGGGCTTTGAACACTGAAGCTTTCTTT.

As to this clone: Other DNA sequences from this sample encode an identical CDR3 as well. The genes are TRBV19 and TRBJ1-5, with D possibly TRBD1 on 6 matching bases. Trimming shortened V by 3 bases and J by 0 bases, and 12 bases separated the two germline ends. The CDR3 is 16 residues long. Germline V lookup: CDR1 LNHDA, CDR2 SQIVND (reference sequence). The CDR3 DNA follows: TGTGCCAGTAGTATTTCAGGGGCAAATAGCAATCAGCCCCAGCATTTT. This encodes CASSISGANSNQPQHF.

The rearrangement joins TRBV6-5 to TRBJ1-2; D not certain. This CDR3 contains 13 residues. The ends were cut back, 0 bases at V and 8 bases at J, with 10 bases in the middle. CDR1 is MNHEY and CDR2 is SVGAGI in the germline V gene. CDR3 amino acids: CASSYSPDAGYTF. In DNA form, the CDR3 reads TGTGCCAGCAGTTACTCCCCGGACGCCGGCTACACCTTC.